Below, one T cell receptor beta chain is given with its context. The source of the sample is a study of CD8 T cells in acute hepatitis C reinfection. Study findings and constraints: One of thirteen outcome-independent public clonotypes used V04-02/J02-02. Preferential TRBV04 and TRBV06 usage appeared in all groups and was not explained by the naive pool.

As for time point: acute HCV infection, within 168 days of estimated infection date. Hepatitis C virus-specific T cells were sequenced directly ex vivo without in vitro expansion. Donors were people who inject drugs, followed every 3 months. TCRdb's table, derived via immunoSEQ multiplex PCR, lists solely in-frame clones and lacks some. Of around 1,300 clones in the sample, 45% to 50% were seen once. V was pared by 0 bases and J by 8 bases, with 18 bases between. This CDR3 region has 16 residues. Germline values: CDR1 LGHNA, CDR2 YNFKEQ. The source material was HCV NS3-1073 tetramer-sorted CD8+ T cells from PBMCs, sampled during acute infection. The rearrangement links TRBV4-2 to TRBJ2-3, with D maybe TRBD1 (6 bases). This receptor was identified in a woman aged 18-29 years who spontaneously cleared hepatitis C infection. The CDR3 loop is CASSQEISRGWGTQYF. CDR3 bases: TGTGCCAGCAGCCAAGAAATTTCCAGGGGCTGGGGTACGCAGTATTTT.